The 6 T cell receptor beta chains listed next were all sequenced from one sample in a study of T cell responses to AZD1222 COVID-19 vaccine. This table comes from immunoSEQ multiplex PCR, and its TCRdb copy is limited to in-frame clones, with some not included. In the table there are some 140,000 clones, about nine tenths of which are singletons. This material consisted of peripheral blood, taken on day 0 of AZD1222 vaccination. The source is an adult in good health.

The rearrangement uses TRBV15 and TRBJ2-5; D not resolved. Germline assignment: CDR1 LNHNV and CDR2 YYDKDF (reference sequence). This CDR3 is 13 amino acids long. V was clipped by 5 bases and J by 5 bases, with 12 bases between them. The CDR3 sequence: CATSFDMEETQYF. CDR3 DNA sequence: TGTGCCACCAGCTTCGATATGGAGGAGACCCAGTACTTC.

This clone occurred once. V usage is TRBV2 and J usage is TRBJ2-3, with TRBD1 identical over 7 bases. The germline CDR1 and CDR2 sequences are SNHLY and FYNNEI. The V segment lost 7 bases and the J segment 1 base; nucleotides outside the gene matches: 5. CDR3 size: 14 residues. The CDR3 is CASNLGGRTDTQYF. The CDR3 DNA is TGTGCCAGCAACCTAGGGGGCCGCACAGATACGCAGTATTTT. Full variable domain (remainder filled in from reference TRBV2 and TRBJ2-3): EPEVTQTPSHQVTQMGQEVILRCVPISNHLYFYWYRQILGQKVEFLVSFYNNEISEKSEIFDDQFSVERPDGSNFTLKIRSTKLEDSAMYFCASNLGGRTDTQYFGPGTRLTVL.

The CDR3 nucleotides are TGTGCCAGCAGTGCGCGAGCGGGGGGTGCGACAGATACGCAGTATTTT. It specifies CASSARAGGATDTQYF. The chain links TRBV6-4 to TRBJ2-3; 9 bases line up with TRBD2. Unmatched junction bases numbered 8, after V lost 4 bases and J lost 3 bases. The CDR3 contains 16 residues. The germline V gene encodes CDR1 MRHNA and CDR2 SNTAGT.

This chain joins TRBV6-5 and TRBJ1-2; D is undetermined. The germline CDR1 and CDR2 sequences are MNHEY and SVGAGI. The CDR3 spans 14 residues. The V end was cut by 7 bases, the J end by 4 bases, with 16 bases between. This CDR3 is CASTRISPAYGYTF. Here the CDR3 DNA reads TGTGCCAGCACCAGAATATCCCCGGCCTATGGCTACACCTTC.

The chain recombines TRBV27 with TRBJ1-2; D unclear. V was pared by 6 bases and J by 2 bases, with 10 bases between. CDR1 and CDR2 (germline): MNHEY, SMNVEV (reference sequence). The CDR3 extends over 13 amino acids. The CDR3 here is CASSPDGNYGYTF. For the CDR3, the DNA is TGTGCCAGCAGCCCGGACGGGAACTATGGCTACACCTTC.

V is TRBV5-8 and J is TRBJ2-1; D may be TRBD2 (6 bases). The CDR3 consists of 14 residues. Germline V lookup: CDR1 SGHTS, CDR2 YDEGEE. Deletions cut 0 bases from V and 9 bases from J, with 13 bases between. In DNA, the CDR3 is TGTGCCAGCAGCTTGGGACTAGTGAATGTTGAGCAGTTCTTC. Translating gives CASSLGLVNVEQFF. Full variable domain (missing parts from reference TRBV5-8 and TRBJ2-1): EAGVTQSPTHLIKTRGQQATLRCSPISGHTSVYWYQQALGLGLQFLLWYDEGEERNRGNFPPRFSGRQFPNYSSELNVNALELEDSALYLCASSLGLVNVEQFFGPGTRLTVL.